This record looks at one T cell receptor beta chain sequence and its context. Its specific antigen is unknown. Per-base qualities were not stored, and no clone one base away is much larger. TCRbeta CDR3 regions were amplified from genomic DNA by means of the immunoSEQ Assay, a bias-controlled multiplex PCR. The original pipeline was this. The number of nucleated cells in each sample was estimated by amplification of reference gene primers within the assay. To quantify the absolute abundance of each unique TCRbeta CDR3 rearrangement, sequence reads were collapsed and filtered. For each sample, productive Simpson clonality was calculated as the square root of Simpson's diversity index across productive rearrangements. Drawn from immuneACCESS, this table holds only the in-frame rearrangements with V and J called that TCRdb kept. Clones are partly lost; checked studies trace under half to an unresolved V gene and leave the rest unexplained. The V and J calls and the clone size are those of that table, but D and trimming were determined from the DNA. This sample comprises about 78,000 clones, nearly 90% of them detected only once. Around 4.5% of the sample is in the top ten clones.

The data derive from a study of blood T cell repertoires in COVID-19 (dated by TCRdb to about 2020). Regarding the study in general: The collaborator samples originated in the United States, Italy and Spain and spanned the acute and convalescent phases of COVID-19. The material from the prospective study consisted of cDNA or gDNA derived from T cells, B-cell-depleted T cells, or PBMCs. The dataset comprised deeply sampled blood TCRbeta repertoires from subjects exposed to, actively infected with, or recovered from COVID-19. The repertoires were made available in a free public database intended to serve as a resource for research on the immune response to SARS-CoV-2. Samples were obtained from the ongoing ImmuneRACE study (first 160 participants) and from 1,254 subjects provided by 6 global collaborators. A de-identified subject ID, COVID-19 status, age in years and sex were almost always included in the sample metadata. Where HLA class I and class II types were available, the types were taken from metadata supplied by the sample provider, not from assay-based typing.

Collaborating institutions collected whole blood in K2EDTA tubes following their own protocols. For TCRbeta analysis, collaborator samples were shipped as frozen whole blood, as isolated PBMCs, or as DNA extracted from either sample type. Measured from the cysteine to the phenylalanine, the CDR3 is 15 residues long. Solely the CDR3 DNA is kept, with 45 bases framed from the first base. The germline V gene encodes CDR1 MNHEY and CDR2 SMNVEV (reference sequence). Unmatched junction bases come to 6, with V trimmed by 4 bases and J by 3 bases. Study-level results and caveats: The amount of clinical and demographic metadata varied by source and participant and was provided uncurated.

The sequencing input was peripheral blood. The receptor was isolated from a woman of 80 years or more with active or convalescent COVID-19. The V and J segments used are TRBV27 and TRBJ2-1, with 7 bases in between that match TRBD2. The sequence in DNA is TGTGCCAGCAGTTCCTCCGGGACTAACTACAATGAGCAGTTCTTC. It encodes CASSSSGTNYNEQFF.